This record concerns one TCR beta chain sequence. This sample is drawn from a study of T cells in localized non-small cell lung cancer. The CDR3 totals 16 residues. Per the germline V gene, CDR1 is SGHRS and CDR2 is YFSETQ. V shed 0 bases and J shed 6 bases, with 19 bases lying between them. TCRdb's copy holds only in-frame clones and misses some; the assay was immunoSEQ multiplex PCR. The sample contains around 140,000 clones, approximately 88% of which appear only once. The receptor was isolated from a female donor older than 55 with stage I lung adenocarcinoma. Source: peripheral blood, taken before any cancer treatment. The chain uses TRBV5-1 and TRBJ2-7, with D possibly TRBD1 on 5 matching bases. CDR3 in DNA: TGCGCCAGCAGCTTGGCATCAGGCTTGGGGCAGGGCGAGCAGTACTTC. This sequence encodes CASSLASGLGQGEQYF.